This T cell receptor (beta chain) appears in the sequencing data of a study of blood T cell repertoires in COVID-19. The authors' processing: Reference gene primer amplification yielded estimated nucleated cell counts. Only in-frame clones appear in the TCRdb table, and some are missing; sequencing was by immunoSEQ multiplex PCR. Clonal size and the V and J genes are those of that table, whereas D and trimming came from the DNA. This repertoire shows 150,000 to 200,000 clones, 94% found once; its top ten account for around 0.8%. The germline gives CDR1 SGHRS, CDR2 YFSETQ. CDR3 length equals 14 residues. The V and J ends lost 4 bases and 8 bases respectively, with 18 bases between them.

V is TRBV5-1 and J is TRBJ1-2; tentatively, D is TRBD1 (6 bases). The receptor was derived from a man younger than 45 with COVID-19, enrolled during active disease. The sequencing input was peripheral blood. Written as DNA, the CDR3 is TGCGCCAGCAGCCCGGGGCCCAGGGGCTACGGCTACACCTTC. Encoded protein: CASSPGPRGYGYTF. Looking up the rest from reference TRBV5-1 and TRBJ1-2 gives the full variable domain: KAGVTQTPRYLIKTRGQQVTLSCSPISGHRSVSWYQQTPGQGLQFLFEYFSETQRNKGNFPGRFSGRQFSNSRSEMNVSTLELGDSALYLCASSPGPRGYGYTFGSGTRLTVV.